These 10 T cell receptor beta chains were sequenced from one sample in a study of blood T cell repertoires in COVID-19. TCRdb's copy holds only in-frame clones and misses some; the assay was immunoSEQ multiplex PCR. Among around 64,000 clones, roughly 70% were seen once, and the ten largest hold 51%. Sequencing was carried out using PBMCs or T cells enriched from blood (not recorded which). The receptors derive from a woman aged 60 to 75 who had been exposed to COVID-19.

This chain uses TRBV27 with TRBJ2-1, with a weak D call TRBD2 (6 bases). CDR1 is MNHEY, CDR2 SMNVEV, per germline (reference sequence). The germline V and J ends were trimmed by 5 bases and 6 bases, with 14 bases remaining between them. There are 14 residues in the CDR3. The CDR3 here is CASSRRGSGNEQFF. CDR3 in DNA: TGTGCCAGCAGTCGAAGGGGTAGCGGCAATGAGCAGTTCTTC.

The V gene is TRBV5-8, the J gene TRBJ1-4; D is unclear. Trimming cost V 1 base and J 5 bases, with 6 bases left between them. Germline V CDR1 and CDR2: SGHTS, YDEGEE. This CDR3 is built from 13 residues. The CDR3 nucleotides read TGTGCCAGCAGCTTGACCGGGAATGAAAAACTGTTTTTT. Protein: CASSLTGNEKLFF.

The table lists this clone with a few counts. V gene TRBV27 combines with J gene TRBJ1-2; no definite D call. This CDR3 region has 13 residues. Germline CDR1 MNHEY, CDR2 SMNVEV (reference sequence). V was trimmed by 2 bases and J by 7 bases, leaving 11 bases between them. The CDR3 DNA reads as TGTGCCAGCAGTTTAGCGACTTGGAGTGGCTACACCTTC. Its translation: CASSLATWSGYTF.

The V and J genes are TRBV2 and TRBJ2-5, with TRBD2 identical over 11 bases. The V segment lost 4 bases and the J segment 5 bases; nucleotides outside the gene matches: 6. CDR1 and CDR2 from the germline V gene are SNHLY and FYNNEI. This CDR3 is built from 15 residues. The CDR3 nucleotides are TGTGCCAGCAGTGCTCCTAGCGGGGGGTTTGAGACCCAGTACTTC. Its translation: CASSAPSGGFETQYF.

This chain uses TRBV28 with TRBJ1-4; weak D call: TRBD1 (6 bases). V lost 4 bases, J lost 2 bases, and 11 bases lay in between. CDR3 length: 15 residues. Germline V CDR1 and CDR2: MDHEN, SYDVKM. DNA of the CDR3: TGTGCCAGCAGTTCCCACAGGGTCACTAATGAAAAACTGTTTTTT. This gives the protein CASSSHRVTNEKLFF.

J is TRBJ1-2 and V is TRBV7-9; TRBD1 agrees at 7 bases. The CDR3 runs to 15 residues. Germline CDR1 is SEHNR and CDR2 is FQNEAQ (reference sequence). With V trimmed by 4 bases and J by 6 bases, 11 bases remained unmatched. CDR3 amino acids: CASSSAGQLKHGYTF. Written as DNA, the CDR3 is TGTGCCAGCAGCTCGGCGGGACAGCTTAAGCATGGCTACACCTTC. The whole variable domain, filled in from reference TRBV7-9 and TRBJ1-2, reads DTGVSQNPRHKITKRGQNVTFRCDPISEHNRLYWYRQTLGQGPEFLTYFQNEAQLEKSRLLSDRFSAERPKGSFSTLEIQRTEQGDSAMYLCASSSAGQLKHGYTFGSGTRLTVV.

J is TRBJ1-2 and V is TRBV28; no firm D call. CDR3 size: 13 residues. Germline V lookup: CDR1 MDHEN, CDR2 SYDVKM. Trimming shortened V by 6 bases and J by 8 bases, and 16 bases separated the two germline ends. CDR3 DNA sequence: TGTGCCAGCAGCCCCGGGAGGGTGGTAGGCTACACCTTC. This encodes CASSPGRVVGYTF.

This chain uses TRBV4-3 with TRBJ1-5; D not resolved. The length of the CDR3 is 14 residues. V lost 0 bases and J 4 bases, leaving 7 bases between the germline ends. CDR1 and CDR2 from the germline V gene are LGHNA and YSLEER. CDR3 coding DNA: TGCGCCAGCAGCCAAGATTCCGGGAATCAGCCCCAGCATTTT. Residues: CASSQDSGNQPQHF.

The CDR3 nucleotides are TGTGCCAGCAGCACCGAGCGGGGGAGCAATGAGCAGTTCTTC. This gives the protein CASSTERGSNEQFF. V is TRBV11-2 and J is TRBJ2-1, with 8 bases matching TRBD2. CDR3 length: 14 amino acids. Germline CDR1 is SGHAT and CDR2 is FQNNGV. The V and J ends lost 5 bases and 6 bases, in that order; junction bases with no gene match: 6.

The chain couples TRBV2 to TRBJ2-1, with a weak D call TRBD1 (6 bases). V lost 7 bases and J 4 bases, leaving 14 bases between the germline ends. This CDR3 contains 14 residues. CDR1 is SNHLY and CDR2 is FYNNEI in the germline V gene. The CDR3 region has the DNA TGTGCCAGCAACCAGGGGATCCCTTACAATGAGCAGTTCTTC. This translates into CASNQGIPYNEQFF.